This T cell receptor (beta chain) was sequenced in a study of Ad26.COV2.S vaccination and SARS-CoV-2 variants. General study findings and limits: People who got the vaccine had more spike-specific TCR breadth than people who got placebo.

Treatment meaning: around 19 received Ad26.COV2.S at low or high dose, single or two shots; five or six received placebo; per-sample allocation not given. Each sample was drawn 63 days after the first injection (of vaccine or placebo). It was Wuhan-strain SARS-CoV-2 spike that the Ad26 vaccine vector expressed. V was pared by 4 bases and J by 3 bases, with 21 bases between. Germline lookup yields CDR1 SGHDT and CDR2 YYEEEE. The CDR3 loop spans 17 amino acids. A remark on this clone: Its antigen is currently unknown.

Repertoires were generated with immunoSEQ multiplex PCR, while TCRdb's copy carries only in-frame clones and drops some. The sample has more than 400,000 clones, 92% seen once. The chain combines TRBV5-6 with TRBJ2-3; D could derive from TRBD1 or TRBD2 (5 bases each). The clonotype comes from a person aged 18 to 65 who received the Ad26.COV2.S COVID-19 vaccine or a placebo. The sample was peripheral blood, taken in a trial of Ad26.COV2.S vaccine versus placebo. CDR3 residues: CASSTVSWDPTTDTQYF. DNA of the CDR3: TGTGCCAGCAGCACCGTATCGTGGGACCCGACAACAGATACGCAGTATTTT.